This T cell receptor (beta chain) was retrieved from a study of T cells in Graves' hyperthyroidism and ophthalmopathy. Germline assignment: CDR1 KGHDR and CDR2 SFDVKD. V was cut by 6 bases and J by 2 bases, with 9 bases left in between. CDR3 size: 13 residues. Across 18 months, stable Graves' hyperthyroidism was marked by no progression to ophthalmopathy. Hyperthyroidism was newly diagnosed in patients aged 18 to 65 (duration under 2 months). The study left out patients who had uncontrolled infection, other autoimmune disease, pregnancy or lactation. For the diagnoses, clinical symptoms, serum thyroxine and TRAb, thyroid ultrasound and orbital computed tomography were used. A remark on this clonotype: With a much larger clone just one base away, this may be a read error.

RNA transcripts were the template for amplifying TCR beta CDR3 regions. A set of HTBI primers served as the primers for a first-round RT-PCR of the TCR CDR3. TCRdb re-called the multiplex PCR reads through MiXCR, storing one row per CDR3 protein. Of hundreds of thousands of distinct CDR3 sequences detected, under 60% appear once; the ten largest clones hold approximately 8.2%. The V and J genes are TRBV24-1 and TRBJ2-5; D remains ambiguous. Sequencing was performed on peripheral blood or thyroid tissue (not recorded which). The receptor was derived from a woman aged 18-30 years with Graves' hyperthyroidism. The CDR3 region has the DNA TGTGCCACCAGTAGGACGGCGCAAGAGACCCAGTACTTC. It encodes CATSRTAQETQYF.